These 20 T cell receptor beta chains share one sample of origin, sequenced in a study of shared clonotypes between healthy human individuals (dated by TCRdb to about 2020). The method behind the library was the immunoSEQ multiplex PCR assay. TCRdb stores this immuneACCESS table with in-frame sequences only. Part of the clones is absent; in the studies checked, under half of the shortfall reflects unresolved V genes, and no reason is known for the rest. The table for this sample lists approximately 2.5 million clones; 93% of them were counted only once. The leading ten clones occupy about 0.38% of the sample. What was sequenced was naive CD4+ T cells from PBMCs. The sample's cell subset or site label, in plain terms: CD45RA+ positively selected. These receptors originate from a man between 18 and 35 years old in good health. Some clones in this sample may be carry-over from other donors' samples.

The chain uses TRBV7-6 and TRBJ2-5, with D possibly being TRBD2 (6 bases). The CDR3 totals 15 residues. The ends were cut back, 5 bases at V and 4 bases at J, with 17 bases in the middle. The germline CDR1 and CDR2 sequences are SGHVS and FNYEAQ. For the CDR3, the DNA is TGTGCCAGCAGCCGTGAGGCGGGATCTGGAGAGACCCAGTACTTC. Translated, it gives CASSREAGSGETQYF.

On this clone itself: Other DNA sequences from this sample encode an identical CDR3 as well. This chain joins TRBV5-1 and TRBJ2-7; TRBD1 is a possible D gene (6 bases). The germline V and J ends were trimmed by 2 bases and 0 bases, with 9 bases remaining between them. Germline CDR1 reads SGHRS; CDR2 reads YFSETQ. CDR3 size: 14 residues. Here the CDR3 reads CASSLTGNSYEQYF. CDR3 nucleotides: TGCGCCAGCAGCTTAACAGGGAACTCCTACGAGCAGTACTTC.

The chain uses TRBV11-1 and TRBJ1-1; weak D call: TRBD1 (5 bases). CDR1 is SGHAT, CDR2 FQDESV, per germline (reference sequence). The V end lost 6 bases, the J end lost 4 bases, and 15 bases lay between the germline ends. The CDR3 spans 14 residues. CDR3 bases: TGTGCCAGCAGGACGGGGCAGGGACCCACTGAAGCTTTCTTT. Protein: CASRTGQGPTEAFF. The variable domain in full, with the rest retrieved from reference TRBV11-1 and TRBJ1-1, is EAEVAQSPRYKITEKSQAVAFWCDPISGHATLYWYRQILGQGPELLVQFQDESVVDDSQLPKDRFSAERLKGVDSTLKIQPAELGDSAMYLCASRTGQGPTEAFFGQGTRLTVV.

The gene calls are TRBV28 and TRBJ2-7, with 9 bases that match TRBD1. This CDR3 spans 14 amino acids. Germline lookup yields CDR1 MDHEN and CDR2 SYDVKM. After removal of 6 bases from V and 5 bases from J, the junction contained 8 bases not matched to a gene. The CDR3 protein is CASRNTGGRDEQYF. DNA of the CDR3: TGTGCCAGCAGAAACACAGGGGGCCGAGACGAGCAGTACTTC.

V gene TRBV7-9 combines with J gene TRBJ2-7; TRBD1 matches 11 bases. The J segment lost 3 bases and the V segment lost 5 bases, leaving 3 bases of the junction unmatched. This CDR3 is built from 14 residues. The germline gives CDR1 SEHNR, CDR2 FQNEAQ (reference sequence). The CDR3 nucleotides are TGTGCCAGCAGCCGGACAGGGGGCTACTACGAGCAGTACTTC. Amino acids: CASSRTGGYYEQYF.

In regard to this clone: Distinct nucleotide sequences in the sample also encode this CDR3. This chain joins TRBV5-1 and TRBJ2-5, with a tentative D call TRBD2 (7 bases). The CDR3 covers 14 residues. Germline V lookup: CDR1 SGHRS, CDR2 YFSETQ. V was trimmed by 4 bases and J by 2 bases, leaving 12 bases between them. This CDR3 reads CASSRGAGQETQYF. DNA for the CDR3: TGCGCCAGCAGCCGGGGGGCGGGACAAGAGACCCAGTACTTC.

This chain connects TRBV5-8 to TRBJ2-3; D possibly corresponds to TRBD1 (7 bases). This CDR3 region has 15 residues. V was trimmed by 2 bases and J by 6 bases, leaving 16 bases between them. CDR1 SGHTS and CDR2 YDEGEE come from the germline V gene. The CDR3 protein is CASSFYRGLGDTQYF. CDR3 DNA: TGTGCCAGCAGCTTTTACAGGGGACTGGGGGATACGCAGTATTTT.

This chain connects TRBV14 to TRBJ1-1; no clear D gene. V shed 6 bases and J shed 8 bases, with 4 bases lying between them. There are 9 residues in the CDR3. Germline V CDR1 and CDR2: SGHDN, FVKESK. The chain's CDR3 is CASRREAFF. CDR3 bases: TGTGCCAGCAGAAGGGAAGCTTTCTTT.

This clone has just one count. The V gene is TRBV28, the J gene TRBJ2-7; 14 bases are shared with TRBD2. The CDR3 consists of 14 residues. Trimming cost V 6 bases and J 7 bases; bases outside gene matches: 5. The germline V gene has CDR1 MDHEN and CDR2 SYDVKM. CDR3 nucleotides: TGTGCCAGCAGGGGGACTAGCGGGAGCCAAGAGCAGTACTTC. Protein product: CASRGTSGSQEQYF.

In its sample, this clone was seen once. The rearrangement joins TRBV6-1 to TRBJ1-6; no clear D. V lost 1 base to trimming and J lost 9 bases, with 7 bases between them. CDR3 length: 13 residues. Germline values: CDR1 MNHNS, CDR2 SASEGT. The CDR3 DNA reads as TGTGCCAGCAGTGAAGGACGAGGTTCACCCCTCCACTTT. Its protein product is CASSEGRGSPLHF.

The V call is TRBV6-5, the J call TRBJ2-7; 7 bases agree with TRBD1. This CDR3 comprises 14 residues. Germline V gives CDR1 MNHEY, CDR2 SVGAGI. V shed 6 bases and J 0 bases; nucleotides not matched to a gene: 5. CDR3 in DNA: TGTGCCAGCAGCCTACAGGGGAGCTCCTACGAGCAGTACTTC. It yields the protein CASSLQGSSYEQYF.

The chain joins TRBV6-1 to TRBJ2-5; 9 nucleotides agree with TRBD1. The CDR3 is made up of 15 amino acids. In germline, CDR1 is MNHNS, CDR2 SASEGT. After removal of 8 bases from V and 2 bases from J, the junction contained 9 bases not matched to a gene. The CDR3 here is CASFDGGQGQETQYF. CDR3 in DNA: TGTGCCAGCTTTGACGGGGGACAGGGTCAAGAGACCCAGTACTTC.

The V call is TRBV18, the J call TRBJ2-5; possible D gene TRBD1, 5 bases. Trimming stripped 5 bases from V and 5 bases from J, with 9 bases between. The CDR3 loop spans 12 amino acids. Germline V gene data show CDR1 as KGHSH and CDR2 as LQKENI. The CDR3 DNA is TGTGCCAGCTCATGGAAGGGGGAGACCCAGTACTTC. Residues: CASSWKGETQYF.

V gene TRBV18 combines with J gene TRBJ1-1; possibly TRBD1 for D (5 bases). Per the germline V gene, CDR1 is KGHSH and CDR2 is LQKENI. The CDR3 contains 16 residues. V gave up 4 bases and J gave up 0 bases, with 15 bases separating them. CDR3: CASSRDPPPLNTEAFF. The CDR3 DNA sequence: TGTGCCAGCTCACGGGACCCCCCGCCCCTGAACACTGAAGCTTTCTTT.

The sample holds one count of this clone. V and J are TRBV6-1 and TRBJ2-7, with D possibly TRBD1 on 6 matching bases. Germline V gene lookup returns CDR1 MNHNS and CDR2 SASEGT. The CDR3 is 16 amino acids. V was clipped by 2 bases and J by 0 bases, with 14 bases between them. The CDR3 loop reads CASSELSTGLSYEQYF. In nucleotides, the CDR3 is TGTGCCAGCAGTGAATTATCCACAGGGCTCTCCTACGAGCAGTACTTC.

The CDR3 nucleotides are TGTGCCAGCAGCGTAGTCCTAGGGGAGCTGTTTTTT. This translates into CASSVVLGELFF. The V and J genes are TRBV9 and TRBJ2-2, with no clear D. There are 12 residues in the CDR3. Germline assignment: CDR1 SGDLS and CDR2 YYNGEE. The V end lost 0 bases, the J end lost 8 bases, and 5 bases lay between the germline ends.

The rearrangement joins TRBV10-1 to TRBJ2-1; no clear D. CDR3 size: 14 residues. Trimming cost V 9 bases and J 0 bases, with 12 bases left between them. CDR1 is WNHNN, CDR2 SYGVQD, per germline (reference sequence). In nucleotides, the CDR3 is TGCGCCAGGAAGCCCCAGAGCTCCTACAATGAGCAGTTCTTC. Translation: CARKPQSSYNEQFF.

The gene calls are TRBV5-1 and TRBJ2-7; 11 bases are a match to TRBD2. The CDR3 runs 14 residues. The V gene's germline CDR1 is SGHRS and CDR2 YFSETQ. Trimming cost V 3 bases and J 4 bases; bases outside gene matches: 3. This chain's CDR3 is CASSYGTSGYEQYF. The CDR3 DNA reads TGCGCCAGCAGCTACGGGACTAGCGGTTACGAGCAGTACTTC. Looking up the rest from reference TRBV5-1 and TRBJ2-7 gives the full variable domain: KAGVTQTPRYLIKTRGQQVTLSCSPISGHRSVSWYQQTPGQGLQFLFEYFSETQRNKGNFPGRFSGRQFSNSRSEMNVSTLELGDSALYLCASSYGTSGYEQYFGPGTRLTVT.

The genes are TRBV6-1 and TRBJ2-7; a possible D gene is TRBD2 (6 bases). The CDR3 is 15 amino acids. The germline V gene encodes CDR1 MNHNS and CDR2 SASEGT. The V gene lost 5 bases and the J gene lost 1 base, with 15 bases spanning the gap. The CDR3 bases are TGTGCCAGCAGTTCAATTGGGACTGGATCCTACGAGCAGTACTTC. This gives the protein CASSSIGTGSYEQYF.

The chain links TRBV18 to TRBJ2-2, with 10 bases lining up with TRBD2. Trimming removed 5 bases from V and 0 bases from J; junction bases left unmatched: 9. This CDR3 has 18 amino acids. Germline V gene sequence: CDR1 KGHSH, CDR2 LQKENI. CDR3 in amino acids: CASSKPGLAYSNTGELFF. CDR3 nucleotide sequence: TGTGCCAGCTCAAAACCGGGACTAGCGTACTCGAACACCGGGGAGCTGTTTTTT.